This record concerns one T cell receptor (beta chain) sequence. Data came from immunoSEQ multiplex PCR; TCRdb stores just in-frame clones and leaves some out. The sample contains about 300,000 clones, roughly nine tenths of which appear only once. This sample is drawn from a study of blood T cell repertoires in COVID-19. Trimming removed 4 bases from V and 7 bases from J, with 14 bases in between. Germline V gene lookup returns CDR1 SGHRS and CDR2 YFSETQ. The CDR3 is 13 amino acids. The chain recombines TRBV5-1 with TRBJ1-1, with TRBD1 as a possible D gene (5 bases). The sequencing sample was made of PBMCs or T cells enriched from blood (not recorded which). The receptor's source is a woman in her thirties who had recovered from COVID-19. The CDR3 DNA reads as TGCGCCAGCAGCCCCGGGGGGGGGAGTGAAGCTTTCTTT. Translated, it gives CASSPGGGSEAFF.